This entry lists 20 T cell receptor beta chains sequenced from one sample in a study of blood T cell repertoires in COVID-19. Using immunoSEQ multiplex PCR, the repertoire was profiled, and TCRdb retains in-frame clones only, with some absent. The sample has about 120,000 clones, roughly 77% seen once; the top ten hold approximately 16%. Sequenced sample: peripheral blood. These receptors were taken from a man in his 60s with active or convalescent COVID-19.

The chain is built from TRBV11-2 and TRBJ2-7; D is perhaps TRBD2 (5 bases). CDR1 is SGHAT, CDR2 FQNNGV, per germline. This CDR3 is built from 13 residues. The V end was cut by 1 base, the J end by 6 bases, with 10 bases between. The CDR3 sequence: CASSLGSGTEQYF. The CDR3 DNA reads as TGTGCCAGCAGCTTAGGCAGCGGTACCGAGCAGTACTTC.

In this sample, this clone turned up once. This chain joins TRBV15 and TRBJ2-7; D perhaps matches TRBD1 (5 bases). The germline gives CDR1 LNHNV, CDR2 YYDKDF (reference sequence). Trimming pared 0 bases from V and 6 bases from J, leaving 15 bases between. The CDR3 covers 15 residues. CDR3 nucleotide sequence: TGTGCCACCAGCAGAGATCTTGCAGGGTTGGGCGAGCAGTACTTC. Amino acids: CATSRDLAGLGEQYF.

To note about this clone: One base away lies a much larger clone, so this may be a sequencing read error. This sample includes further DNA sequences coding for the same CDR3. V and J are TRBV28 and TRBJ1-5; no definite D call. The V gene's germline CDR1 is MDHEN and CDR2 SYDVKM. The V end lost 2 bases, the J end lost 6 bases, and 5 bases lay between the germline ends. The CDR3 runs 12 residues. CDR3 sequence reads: CASSLNSQPQHF. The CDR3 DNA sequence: TGTGCCAGCAGTTTAAATAGTCAGCCCCAGCATTTT.

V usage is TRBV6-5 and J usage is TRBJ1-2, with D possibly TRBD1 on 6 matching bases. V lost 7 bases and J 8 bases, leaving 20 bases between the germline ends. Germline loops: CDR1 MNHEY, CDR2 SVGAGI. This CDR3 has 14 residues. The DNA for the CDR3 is TGTGCCAGCACCCGGACAGTCCAAGATGGAGGCTACACCTTC. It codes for CASTRTVQDGGYTF.

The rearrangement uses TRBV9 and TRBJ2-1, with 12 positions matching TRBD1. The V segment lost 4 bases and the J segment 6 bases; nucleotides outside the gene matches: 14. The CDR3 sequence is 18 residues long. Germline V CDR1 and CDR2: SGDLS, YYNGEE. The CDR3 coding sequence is TGTGCCAGCAGCCGTAGTTTATTAGGGGACAGGGGGCTCAATGAGCAGTTCTTC. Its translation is CASSRSLLGDRGLNEQFF.

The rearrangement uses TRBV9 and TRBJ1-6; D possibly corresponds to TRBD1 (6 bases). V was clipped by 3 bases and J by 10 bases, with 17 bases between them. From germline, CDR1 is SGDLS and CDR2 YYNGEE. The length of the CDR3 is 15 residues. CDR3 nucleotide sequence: TGTGCCAGCAGCGGGATGTTGGGGGCCGGGTCACCCCTCCACTTT. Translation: CASSGMLGAGSPLHF.

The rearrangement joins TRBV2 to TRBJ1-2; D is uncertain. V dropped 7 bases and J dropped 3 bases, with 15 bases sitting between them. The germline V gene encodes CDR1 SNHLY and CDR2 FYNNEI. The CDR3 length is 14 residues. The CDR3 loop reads CASTRTGNDYGYTF. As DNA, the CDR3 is TGTGCCAGCACCAGAACGGGGAACGACTATGGCTACACCTTC.

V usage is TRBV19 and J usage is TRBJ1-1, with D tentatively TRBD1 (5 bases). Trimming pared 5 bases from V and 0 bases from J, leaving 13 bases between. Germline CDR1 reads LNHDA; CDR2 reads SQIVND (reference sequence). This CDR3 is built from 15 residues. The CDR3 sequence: CASSPLGTLNTEAFF. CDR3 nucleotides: TGTGCCAGTAGTCCGTTAGGGACTCTGAACACTGAAGCTTTCTTT.

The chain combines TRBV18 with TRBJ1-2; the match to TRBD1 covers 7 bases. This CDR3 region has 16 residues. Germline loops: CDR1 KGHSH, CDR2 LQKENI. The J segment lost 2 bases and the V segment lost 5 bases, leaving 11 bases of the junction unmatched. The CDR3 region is CASSTRDRETNYGYTF. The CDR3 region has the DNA TGTGCCAGCTCAACCCGAGACAGGGAGACAAACTATGGCTACACCTTC.

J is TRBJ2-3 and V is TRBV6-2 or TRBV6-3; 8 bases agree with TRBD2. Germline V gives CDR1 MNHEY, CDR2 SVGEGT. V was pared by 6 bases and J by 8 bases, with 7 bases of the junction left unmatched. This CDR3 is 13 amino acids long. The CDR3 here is CASSQNSGVTQYF. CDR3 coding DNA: TGTGCCAGCAGCCAAAATAGCGGGGTTACGCAGTATTTT.

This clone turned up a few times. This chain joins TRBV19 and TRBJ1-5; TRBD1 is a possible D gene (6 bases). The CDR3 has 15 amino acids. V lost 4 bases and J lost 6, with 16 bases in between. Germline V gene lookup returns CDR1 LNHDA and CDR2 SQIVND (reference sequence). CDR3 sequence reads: CASSRTAQSGQPQHF. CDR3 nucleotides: TGTGCCAGTAGTAGGACAGCTCAGTCCGGTCAGCCCCAGCATTTT.

CDR3 nucleotides: TGTGCCAGCAGTTTCTCGGGCGGGAGGGCCATCAATGAGCAGTTCTTC. Translating it yields CASSFSGGRAINEQFF. V is TRBV7-8 and J is TRBJ2-1; 9 nucleotides align to TRBD2. This CDR3 has 16 residues. CDR1 and CDR2 (germline): SGHVS, FQNEAQ. V was pared by 6 bases and J by 6 bases, with 12 bases of the junction left unmatched.

The CDR3 is CASSVRSGLVVTGELFF. The DNA for the CDR3 is TGTGCCAGCAGCGTCAGGTCGGGACTAGTAGTCACCGGGGAGCTGTTTTTT. This chain joins TRBV9 and TRBJ2-2; 8 bases fit TRBD2. Looked up from germline, CDR1 is SGDLS and CDR2 is YYNGEE. Trimming at V came to 2 bases and at J to 4 bases, leaving 10 bases not matched to a gene. The CDR3 is 17 amino acids. Variable domain in full (rest from reference TRBV9 and TRBJ2-2): DSGVTQTPKHLITATGQRVTLRCSPRSGDLSVYWYQQSLDQGLQFLIQYYNGEERAKGNILERFSAQQFPDLHSELNLSSLELGDSALYFCASSVRSGLVVTGELFFGEGSRLTVL.

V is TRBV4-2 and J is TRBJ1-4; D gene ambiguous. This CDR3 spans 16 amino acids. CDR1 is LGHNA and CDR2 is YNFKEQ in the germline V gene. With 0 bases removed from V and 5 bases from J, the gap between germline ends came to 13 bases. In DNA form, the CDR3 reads TGTGCCAGCAGCCAAGAAGTAACAGTTAAGAATGAAAAACTGTTTTTT. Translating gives CASSQEVTVKNEKLFF.

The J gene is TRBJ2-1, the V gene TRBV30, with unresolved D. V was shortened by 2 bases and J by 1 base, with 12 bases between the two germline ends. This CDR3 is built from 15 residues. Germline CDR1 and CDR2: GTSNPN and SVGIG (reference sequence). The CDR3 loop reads CAWSKWSISYNEQFF. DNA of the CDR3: TGTGCCTGGAGTAAGTGGAGCATTTCCTACAATGAGCAGTTCTTC.

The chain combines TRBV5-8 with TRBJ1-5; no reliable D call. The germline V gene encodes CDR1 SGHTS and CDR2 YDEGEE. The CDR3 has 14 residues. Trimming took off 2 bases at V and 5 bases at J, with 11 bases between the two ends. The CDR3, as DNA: TGTGCCAGCAGCTTCGGGGTCTGGTATCAGCCCCAGCATTTT. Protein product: CASSFGVWYQPQHF.

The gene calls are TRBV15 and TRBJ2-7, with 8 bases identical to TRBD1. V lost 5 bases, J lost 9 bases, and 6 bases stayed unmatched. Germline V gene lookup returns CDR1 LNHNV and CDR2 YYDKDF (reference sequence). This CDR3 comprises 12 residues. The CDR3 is CATSQGQGGQYF. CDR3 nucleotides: TGTGCCACCAGCCAAGGACAGGGAGGGCAGTACTTC.

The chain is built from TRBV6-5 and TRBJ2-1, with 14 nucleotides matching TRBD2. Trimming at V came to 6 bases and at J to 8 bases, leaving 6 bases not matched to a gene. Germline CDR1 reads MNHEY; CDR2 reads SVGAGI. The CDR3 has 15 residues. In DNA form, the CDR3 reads TGTGCCAGCAGAGGGGGACTAGCGGGGGCCTATGAGCAGTTCTTC. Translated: CASRGGLAGAYEQFF.

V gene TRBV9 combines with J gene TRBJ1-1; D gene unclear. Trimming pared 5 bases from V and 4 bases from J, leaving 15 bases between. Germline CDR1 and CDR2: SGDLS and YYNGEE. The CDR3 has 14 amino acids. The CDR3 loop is CASSPDWEGTEAFF. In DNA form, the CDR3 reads TGTGCCAGCAGTCCTGATTGGGAGGGCACTGAAGCTTTCTTT.

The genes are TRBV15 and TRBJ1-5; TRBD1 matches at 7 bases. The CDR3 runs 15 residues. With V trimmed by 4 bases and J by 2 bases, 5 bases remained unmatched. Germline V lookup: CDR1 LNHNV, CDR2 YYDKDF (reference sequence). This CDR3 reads CATSIRQGGNQPQHF. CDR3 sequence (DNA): TGTGCCACCAGCATACGACAGGGCGGCAATCAGCCCCAGCATTTT. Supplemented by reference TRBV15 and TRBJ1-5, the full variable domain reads DAMVIQNPRYQVTQFGKPVTLSCSQTLNHNVMYWYQQKSSQAPKLLFHYYDKDFNNEADTPDNFQSRRPNTSFCFLDIRSPGLGDTAMYLCATSIRQGGNQPQHFGDGTRLSIL.